Shown below are 8 T cell receptor beta chains from a single sample sequenced in a study of molecular identifiers for immune sequencing clone quantification (dated by TCRdb to the late 2010s). The library relied on PCR. The data were produced on an Illumina HiSeq 4000. TCRdb trimmed the raw reads at Q25, called clones with MiXCR and kept productive beta chains. Each entry merges the rows of one CDR3 protein and shows their most common DNA and genes. This sample gives about 320,000 distinct CDR3 sequences in total; around a fifth of them show up just once. Roughly 0.86% of the sample goes to the ten largest clones. Sequencing used naive CD8+ T cells from blood, with Jurkat cell RNA spiked in. The cell subset or site label on this specimen signifies: FACS-sorted CD8+CD4-CCR7+CD45RA+ naive T cells. Receptor source: a human donor in good health. Some libraries in this study had Jurkat cell RNA spiked in.

This clonotype occurred a few times. The rearrangement uses TRBV12-3 or TRBV12-4 and TRBJ2-7, with D hard to call. Trimming shortened V by 2 bases and J by 5 bases, and 7 bases separated the two germline ends. CDR3 length equals 12 residues. The CDR3 spells CASSLLWDEQYF. CDR3 bases: TGTGCCAGCAGTTTATTGTGGGACGAGCAGTACTTC.

This clonotype was seen many times. The rearrangement links TRBV6-5 to TRBJ2-3; 7 positions agree with TRBD1. Per the germline V gene, CDR1 is MNHEY and CDR2 is SVGAGI. With V trimmed by 5 bases and J by 3 bases, 14 bases remained unmatched. The CDR3 has 17 residues. CDR3 residues: CASSPLNRGLATDTQYF. The CDR3 DNA follows: TGTGCCAGCAGTCCTCTAAACAGGGGATTAGCGACAGATACGCAGTATTTT.

This clonotype was found many times. This sequence joins TRBV11-1 and TRBJ2-3; 8 nucleotides align to TRBD2. Germline lookup yields CDR1 SGHAT and CDR2 FQDESV (reference sequence). This CDR3 is 16 amino acids long. V lost 4 bases and J lost 10; bases outside the gene matches: 16. The CDR3 here is CASSYPPSGGGLPQYF. CDR3 nucleotides: TGTGCCAGCAGCTACCCTCCATCGGGAGGGGGGCTCCCGCAGTATTTT.

The table lists this clonotype with many counts. This chain uses TRBV11-1 with TRBJ2-7; TRBD2 matches at 7 bases. This CDR3 has 14 amino acids. V lost 3 bases to trimming and J lost 3 bases; unmatched junction nucleotides: 5. Germline CDR1 is SGHAT and CDR2 is FQDESV (reference sequence). CDR3 protein: CASSFASGFYEQYF. The CDR3 bases are TGTGCCAGCAGCTTTGCTAGCGGATTCTACGAGCAGTACTTC.

A note on this clonotype: This may be a read error, as it is one base from a much larger clone. Because it lacks the conserved phenylalanine or tryptophan at the end, this CDR3 is likely a read error. This chain joins TRBV19 and TRBJ2-3; D unclear. The ends were cut back, 8 bases at V and 4 bases at J, with 7 bases in the middle. CDR1 LNHDA and CDR2 SQIVND come from the germline V gene (reference sequence). The CDR3 contains 11 residues. Here the CDR3 reads CASLGSDTQYS. The CDR3 DNA follows: TGTGCCAGTTTGGGTTCAGATACGCAGTATTCT.

The chain carries TRBV19 and TRBJ2-1; 11 bases map to TRBD2. J lost 3 bases, V lost 0 bases, and 4 bases had no gene match. Germline V gene sequence: CDR1 LNHDA, CDR2 SQIVND (reference sequence). This CDR3 region has 17 residues. CDR3 sequence reads: CASSIELAGGFYNEQFF. In nucleotides, the CDR3 is TGTGCCAGTAGTATAGAGCTAGCGGGGGGATTCTACAATGAGCAGTTCTTC. The whole variable domain, filled in from reference TRBV19 and TRBJ2-1, reads DGGITQSPKYLFRKEGQNVTLSCEQNLNHDAMYWYRQDPGQGLRLIYYSQIVNDFQKGDIAEGYSVSREKKESFPLTVTSAQKNPTAFYLCASSIELAGGFYNEQFFGPGTRLTVL.

In its sample, this clonotype was seen many times. The chain uses TRBV7-9 and TRBJ1-1; 7 nucleotides agree with TRBD1. Looked up from germline, CDR1 is SEHNR and CDR2 is FQNEAQ (reference sequence). This CDR3 comprises 15 residues. The V and J ends lost 4 bases and 5 bases, in that order; junction bases with no gene match: 10. This chain's CDR3 is CASSYLEGARTEAFF. In DNA form, the CDR3 reads TGTGCCAGCAGCTATTTGGAGGGGGCGAGGACTGAAGCTTTCTTT.

This clonotype was picked up many times. J is TRBJ1-4 and V is TRBV9; D might be TRBD1 (6 bases). The CDR3 has 15 amino acids. The germline gives CDR1 SGDLS, CDR2 YYNGEE. V dropped 5 bases and J dropped 6 bases, with 17 bases sitting between them. CDR3 in amino acids: CASSPLTGEDEKLFF. The CDR3 DNA sequence: TGTGCCAGCAGTCCTCTGACAGGAGAGGATGAAAAACTGTTTTTT.